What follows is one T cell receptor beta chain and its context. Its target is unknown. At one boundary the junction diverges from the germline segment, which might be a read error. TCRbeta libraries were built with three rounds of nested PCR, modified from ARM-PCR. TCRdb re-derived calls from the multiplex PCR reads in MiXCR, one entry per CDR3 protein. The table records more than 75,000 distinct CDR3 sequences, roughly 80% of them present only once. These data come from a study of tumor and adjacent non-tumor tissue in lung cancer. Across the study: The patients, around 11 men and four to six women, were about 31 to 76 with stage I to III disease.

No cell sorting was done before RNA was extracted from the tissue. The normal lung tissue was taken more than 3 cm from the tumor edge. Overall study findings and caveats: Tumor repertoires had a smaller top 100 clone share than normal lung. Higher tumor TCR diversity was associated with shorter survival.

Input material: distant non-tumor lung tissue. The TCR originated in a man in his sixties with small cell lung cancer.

The CDR3 spells CTSSCSGNTGDLFF. In DNA, the CDR3 is TGTACCAGCAGTTGTAGCGGGAACACCGGGGACCTGTTTTTT. The rearrangement joins TRBV11-2 to TRBJ2-2, with TRBD2 matching 8 bases. Germline V CDR1 and CDR2: SGHAT, FQNNGV. The CDR3 consists of 14 residues. The full variable domain, completed using reference TRBV11-2 and TRBJ2-2, is EAGVAQSPRYKIIEKRQSVAFWCNPISGHATLYWYQQILGQGPKLLIQFQNNGVVDDSQLPKDRFSAERLKGVDSTLKIQPAKLEDSAVYLCTSSCSGNTGDLFFGEGSRLTVL.